This T cell receptor (beta chain) was retrieved from a study of Graves' ophthalmopathy and Graves' hyperthyroidism (dated by TCRdb to the late 2010s). Study-level background: Peripheral blood samples were taken at the time of initial diagnosis, before any treatment was given. An independent validation cohort was composed of some 19 hyperthyroidism patients and 15 to 17 patients who later progressed from hyperthyroidism to ophthalmopathy. The study used TCR beta repertoire signatures to distinguish Graves' ophthalmopathy from Graves' hyperthyroidism and to predict progression to ophthalmopathy. Following sampling, methimazole starting at 30 mg daily was administered to hyperthyroidism patients, and high-dose intravenous methylprednisolone was administered to ophthalmopathy patients. In total, approximately 140 blood samples were TCR-sequenced: under 45 ophthalmopathy, approximately 80 hyperthyroidism and approximately 17 hyperthyroidism-to-ophthalmopathy patients. In about six hyperthyroidism patients, T-cell repertoires of thyroid tissue and blood were compared. To explore V-J signatures distinguishing ophthalmopathy from hyperthyroidism, a discovery set of more than 95 patients (fewer than 45 ophthalmopathy, 55 to 60 stable hyperthyroidism) was enrolled.

A word on this clonotype: The target of this receptor is not known. No base qualities exist here, and no much larger clone lies one base off it.

General findings and caveats noted by the study authors: Ophthalmopathy was separated from stable hyperthyroidism by the 13-signature model with about 85% sensitivity and about 83% specificity in cross-validation and with 80%/75% in the test set. In validation, the model predicted ophthalmopathy progression with 70.59% sensitivity and about 73% specificity; about a dozen predicted patients were CT-confirmed with GO in a median of 6.5 months. Most expanded thyroid clonotypes with a frequency above 0.001 also appeared in blood, which suggests that blood repertoires may reflect the immune response in the thyroid. Sample size was not statistically predetermined, and group allocation was not concealed from the investigators.

For repertoire sequencing, the TCR beta CDR3 regions were amplified from RNA transcripts. The first round of RT-PCR was done with HTBI primers and the Qiagen OneStep RT-PCR kit, and was followed by a second round of multiplex PCR, then size selection and purification. Sequencing of the libraries was carried out on an Illumina HiSeq2000 in paired-end mode with 100 bp reads. The original pipeline was this. Reads were processed with SOAPnuke, discarding reads with adapters, uncalled bases, mean Phred below 15, or no exact constant-primer or identifier match. High-quality paired reads were merged with COPE v1.2.5. Unique nucleotide sequences were defined as clonotypes and aligned to IMGT TRB V, D and J references using MiTCR v1.1. The analysis was limited to V-J combinations with a frequency above 0.0001, which together covered over 99% of the repertoires. For each V-J combination, a TCR clonal expansion and chaos score was defined as F50 clonal expansion divided by the chaos observed in the TCRdist matrix. Welch's t-statistics and random forest were used to reduce the features to 10 to 15 V-J combinations, which were then used as input to a naive Bayes classifier. The Morisita-Horn index was used to measure how similar the thyroid and blood repertoires were. TCRdb passed the public sequencing reads through fastp at Q25 and MiXCR, retaining productive beta sequences. CDR3 protein duplicates are merged, each entry listing the most common genes and DNA. These V and J calls originate from TCRdb's pipeline instead of the authors' own analysis. The sample table lists a few hundred thousand distinct CDR3 sequences, about 18% of them with a count of one. Around 2.4% of the sample goes to the ten largest clones.

Spanning cysteine to phenylalanine, the CDR3 consists of 16 amino acids. Only the CDR3 DNA is retained, 48 bases long and in frame from the first base. As encoded in the germline V gene, CDR1 is MNHEY while CDR2 is SVGEGT. After removal of 2 bases from V and 7 bases from J, the junction retains 3 bases not matched to a gene. Hyperthyroidism was defined as stable when no progression to ophthalmopathy occurred within 18 months of follow-up. Hyperthyroidism patients were newly diagnosed, were aged 18 to 65 years, and had a disease duration under 2 months. Patients with other autoimmune diseases, uncontrolled infections, pregnancy or lactation were excluded. Clinical symptoms, serum thyroxine, TRAb, thyroid ultrasound and orbital computed tomography formed the basis of the diagnosis. PBMCs were isolated from 10 ml of fresh peripheral blood by Ficoll-Paque density gradient centrifugation. Total RNA was extracted with Trizol reagent and quality-checked on an Agilent 2100 Bioanalyzer.

The source is an adult woman with stable Graves' hyperthyroidism. The sequence is built from TRBV6-2 or TRBV6-3 and TRBJ2-2, with TRBD2 identical over 14 junction bases. The sequenced sample consisted of peripheral blood. The nucleotide sequence reads TGTGCCAGCAGTTACCAAGGGACTAGCGGGAGCGGGGAGCTGTTTTTT. It translates as CASSYQGTSGSGELFF.